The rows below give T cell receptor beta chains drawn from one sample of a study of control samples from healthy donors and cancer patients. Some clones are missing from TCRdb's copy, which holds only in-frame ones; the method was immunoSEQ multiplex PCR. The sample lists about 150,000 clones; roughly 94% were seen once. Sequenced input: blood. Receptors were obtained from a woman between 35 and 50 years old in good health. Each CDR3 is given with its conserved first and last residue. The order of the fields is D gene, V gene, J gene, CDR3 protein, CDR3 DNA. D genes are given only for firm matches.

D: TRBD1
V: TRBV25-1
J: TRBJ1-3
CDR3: CASSLGQLSGNTIYF
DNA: TGTGCCAGCAGCCTGGGACAGCTCTCTGGAAACACCATATATTTT

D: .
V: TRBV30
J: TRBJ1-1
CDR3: CAGGLGIMNTEAFF
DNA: TGTGCCGGCGGTTTGGGGATCATGAACACTGAAGCTTTCTTT

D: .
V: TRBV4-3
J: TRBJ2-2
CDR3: CASSLKTGTGELFF
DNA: TGCGCCAGCAGCCTAAAGACGGGGACCGGGGAGCTGTTTTTT

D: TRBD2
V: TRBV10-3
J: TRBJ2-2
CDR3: CAISQTSREETGELFF
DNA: TGTGCCATCAGTCAGACTAGCCGGGAGGAAACCGGGGAGCTGTTTTTT

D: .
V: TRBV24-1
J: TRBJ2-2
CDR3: CATSDSSSFIIGELFF
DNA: TGTGCCACCAGTGATTCAAGTTCGTTTATCATCGGGGAGCTGTTTTTT

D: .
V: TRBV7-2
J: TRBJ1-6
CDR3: CASSLAGTYNSPLHF
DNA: TGTGCCAGCAGCTTAGCCGGGACCTATAATTCACCCCTCCACTTT

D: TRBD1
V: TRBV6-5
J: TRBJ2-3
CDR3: CASSYSTGEDTQYF
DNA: TGTGCCAGCAGTTACTCAACAGGGGAGGATACGCAGTATTTT

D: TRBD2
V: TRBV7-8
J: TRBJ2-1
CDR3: CASSHDQLAGEQFF
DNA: TGTGCCAGCAGCCATGACCAGCTAGCGGGGGAGCAGTTCTTC

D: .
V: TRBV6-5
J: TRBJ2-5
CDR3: CASSLFSPRTGETQYF
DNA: TGTGCCAGCAGTTTATTTTCCCCTCGGACCGGGGAGACCCAGTACTTC

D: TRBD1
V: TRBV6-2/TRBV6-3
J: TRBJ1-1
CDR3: CASSSVGQGALNTEAFF
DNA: TGTGCCAGCAGTTCCGTGGGACAGGGGGCTTTGAACACTGAAGCTTTCTTT

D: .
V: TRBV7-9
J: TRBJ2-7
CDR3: CASGSTPYEQYF
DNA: TGTGCCAGCGGATCAACTCCATACGAGCAGTACTTC